These 19 T cell receptor beta chains were all obtained from the same sample, sequenced in a study of blood T cell repertoires in COVID-19. Here immunoSEQ multiplex PCR was the method, and the copy in TCRdb shows in-frame clones only, minus some. This sample has roughly 200,000 clones; approximately 90% occur once, and the top ten carry approximately 10%. Sequenced sample: peripheral blood. The receptors were gathered from a woman aged 45-65 years with COVID-19, enrolled during active disease.

V usage is TRBV7-2 and J usage is TRBJ1-6, with a possible D match to TRBD1 (6 bases). The CDR3 loop spans 14 amino acids. The V gene lost 5 bases and the J gene lost 6 bases, with 11 bases spanning the gap. Germline V gives CDR1 SGHTA, CDR2 FQGNSA. CDR3 DNA: TGTGCCAGCAGCCTAAACAGGGTTAATTCACCCCTCCACTTT. It is translated as CASSLNRVNSPLHF.

The chain carries TRBV19 and TRBJ1-1, with 9 bases lining up with TRBD1. V lost 1 base to trimming and J lost 4 bases; unmatched junction nucleotides: 1. The germline V gene has CDR1 LNHDA and CDR2 SQIVND (reference sequence). CDR3 length: 14 residues. The CDR3 loop is CASSIGDRVTEAFF. The CDR3 nucleotides are TGTGCCAGTAGTATAGGGGACAGGGTCACTGAAGCTTTCTTT.

The chain has TRBV6-2 or TRBV6-3 and TRBJ2-1; D perhaps matches TRBD2 (5 bases). The V end was cut by 6 bases, the J end by 0 bases, with 15 bases between. CDR1 and CDR2 (germline): MNHEY, SVGEGT. The CDR3 runs 16 residues. The CDR3 protein is CASSEGMESSYNEQFF. In DNA form, the CDR3 reads TGTGCCAGCAGCGAGGGAATGGAAAGCTCCTACAATGAGCAGTTCTTC.

The chain combines TRBV5-4 with TRBJ2-3; the D gene is possibly TRBD1 (6 bases). This CDR3 has 15 amino acids. V was clipped by 0 bases and J by 7 bases, with 15 bases between them. Germline CDR1 and CDR2: SGHNT and YYREEE (reference sequence). The CDR3 protein is CASSLGHSQGYTQYF. The CDR3 DNA follows: TGTGCCAGCAGCTTGGGCCACTCCCAGGGGTATACGCAGTATTTT. Together with reference TRBV5-4 and TRBJ2-3, the CDR3 gives the full variable domain: ETGVTQSPTHLIKTRGQQVTLRCSSQSGHNTVSWYQQALGQGPQFIFQYYREEENGRGNFPPRFSGLQFPNYSSELNVNALELDDSALYLCASSLGHSQGYTQYFGPGTRLTVL.

This chain links TRBV30 with TRBJ2-1, with D perhaps TRBD1 (7 bases). The CDR3 consists of 15 residues. The germline V gene has CDR1 GTSNPN and CDR2 SVGIG (reference sequence). Trimming pared 4 bases from V and 5 bases from J, leaving 18 bases between. As DNA, the CDR3 is TGTGCCTGGATCCGTAGGAGGGGGCAGGACAATGAGCAGTTCTTC. Encoded protein: CAWIRRRGQDNEQFF. The variable domain in full, with the rest retrieved from reference TRBV30 and TRBJ2-1, is SQTIHQWPATLVQPVGSPLSLECTVEGTSNPNLYWYRQAAGRGLQLLFYSVGIGQISSEVPQNLSASRPQDRQFILSSKKLLLSDSGFYLCAWIRRRGQDNEQFFGPGTRLTVL.

The J gene is TRBJ1-1, the V gene TRBV19; D remains ambiguous. The CDR3 has 13 residues. Germline values: CDR1 LNHDA, CDR2 SQIVND (reference sequence). With 3 bases removed from V and 3 bases from J, the gap between germline ends came to 8 bases. In DNA form, the CDR3 reads TGTGCCAGTAGTATGGGAGGGTACACTGAAGCTTTCTTT. Its protein product is CASSMGGYTEAFF.

In this sample, this clone turned up a few times. This chain connects TRBV6-5 to TRBJ2-7; perhaps TRBD2 as D (6 bases). The length of the CDR3 is 13 residues. The germline V and J ends were trimmed by 5 bases and 4 bases, with 12 bases remaining between them. CDR1 and CDR2 (germline): MNHEY, SVGAGI. The CDR3 DNA reads TGTGCCAGCAGTCCCTCAGGAGGGTACGAGCAGTACGTC. Protein: CASSPSGGYEQYV.

The CDR3 loop is CASSLTRDSPNTEAFF. As DNA, the CDR3 is TGTGCCAGCAGCTTAACCCGGGACAGCCCGAACACTGAAGCTTTCTTT. The rearrangement links TRBV7-2 to TRBJ1-1, with 7 bases fitting TRBD1. The CDR3 contains 16 residues. CDR1 is SGHTA and CDR2 is FQGNSA in the germline V gene. V lost 2 bases and J lost 1; bases outside the gene matches: 7.

V gene TRBV12-3 or TRBV12-4 combines with J gene TRBJ1-2; D call uncertain. Trimming stripped 1 base from V and 6 bases from J, with 9 bases between. The CDR3 is 13 residues long. CDR3 coding DNA: TGTGCCAGCAGTTTAGGGCTTAAAGATGGCTACACCTTC. This translates into CASSLGLKDGYTF.

This clone was picked up one time. The CDR3 bases are TGTGCCAGCAGCTCCATTAGACTAGACCCGGGAGGGGATACGCAGTATTTT. It is translated as CASSSIRLDPGGDTQYF. The chain has TRBV5-4 and TRBJ2-3, with TRBD2 identical over 8 bases. Germline V gene sequence: CDR1 SGHNT, CDR2 YYREEE (reference sequence). CDR3 length: 17 amino acids. With 3 bases clipped from V and 6 bases from J, the junction kept 15 bases outside the gene matches. Supplemented by reference TRBV5-4 and TRBJ2-3, the full variable domain reads ETGVTQSPTHLIKTRGQQVTLRCSSQSGHNTVSWYQQALGQGPQFIFQYYREEENGRGNFPPRFSGLQFPNYSSELNVNALELDDSALYLCASSSIRLDPGGDTQYFGPGTRLTVL.

The chain joins TRBV13 to TRBJ2-2; D might be TRBD2 (7 bases). Germline values: CDR1 PRHDT, CDR2 FYEKMQ (reference sequence). The CDR3 runs to 16 residues. The V end lost 2 bases, the J end lost 5 bases, and 15 bases lay between the germline ends. The CDR3 DNA reads as TGTGCCAGCAGCTTACCCCCAGGGGAGGGAACCGGGGAGCTGTTTTTT. Its translation: CASSLPPGEGTGELFF.

The chain uses TRBV12-5 and TRBJ2-1; perhaps TRBD1 as D (6 bases). The CDR3 extends over 14 amino acids. V was shortened by 6 bases and J by 2 bases, with 11 bases between the two germline ends. CDR1 LGHNT and CDR2 FRNRAP come from the germline V gene. CDR3 residues: CASGQGSTYNEQFF. In DNA form, the CDR3 reads TGTGCTAGTGGGCAGGGGTCTACCTACAATGAGCAGTTCTTC.

The V and J genes are TRBV7-9 and TRBJ1-2, with TRBD1 matching over 7 bases. This CDR3 contains 16 residues. The V gene's germline CDR1 is SEHNR and CDR2 FQNEAQ (reference sequence). Trimming took 6 bases from V and 0 from J; bases not matched to a gene: 10. CDR3 sequence (DNA): TGTGCCAGCAGATCGGGGACAGAGAAAGCTAACTATGGCTACACCTTC. Residues: CASRSGTEKANYGYTF.

This clone appeared many times. In nucleotides, the CDR3 is TGTGCCAGCAGCTTGGGGACAGTCAAACAAGAGACCCAGTACTTC. Translating it yields CASSLGTVKQETQYF. J is TRBJ2-5 and V is TRBV5-5, with D maybe TRBD1 (6 bases). Germline CDR1 and CDR2: SGHKS and YYEKEE (reference sequence). The CDR3 contains 15 residues. Trimming stripped 0 bases from V and 2 bases from J, with 11 bases between.

V is TRBV19 and J is TRBJ2-5; the D gene is possibly TRBD2 (6 bases). The CDR3 totals 16 residues. The V end was cut by 0 bases, the J end by 4 bases, with 15 bases between. The germline V gene encodes CDR1 LNHDA and CDR2 SQIVND (reference sequence). CDR3 in amino acids: CASSIEAGRKGETQYF. The DNA of the CDR3 is TGTGCCAGTAGTATAGAGGCGGGACGAAAGGGAGAGACCCAGTACTTC. The full variable domain, its missing parts supplied by reference TRBV19 and TRBJ2-5, is DGGITQSPKYLFRKEGQNVTLSCEQNLNHDAMYWYRQDPGQGLRLIYYSQIVNDFQKGDIAEGYSVSREKKESFPLTVTSAQKNPTAFYLCASSIEAGRKGETQYFGPGTRLLVL.

This chain links TRBV3-1 (or the pseudogene TRBV3-2) with TRBJ1-5; D gene ambiguous. Trimming stripped 0 bases from V and 5 bases from J, with 11 bases between. CDR1 and CDR2 (germline): LGHDT, YNNKEL (reference sequence). This CDR3 region has 15 residues. The CDR3 is CASSQDWSSDQPQHF. The CDR3 bases are TGTGCCAGCAGCCAAGATTGGAGTTCCGATCAGCCCCAGCATTTT.

As to this clone: A read error may account for a junction end that differs from germline. The J gene is TRBJ2-3, the V gene TRBV12-5; 7 bases agree with TRBD1. The CDR3 runs 13 residues. Germline V gene lookup returns CDR1 LGHNT and CDR2 FRNRAP. This chain's CDR3 is CASGLGPILGQMF. CDR3 bases: TGTGCTAGTGGTTTGGGCCCTATCCTGGGACAGATGTTT.

This clone has only one observation. The rearrangement uses TRBV18 and TRBJ1-1; 9 bases line up with TRBD1. The CDR3 loop spans 19 amino acids. Germline V gene sequence: CDR1 KGHSH, CDR2 LQKENI. The ends lost 1 base at V and 0 bases at J; junction bases unmatched: 12. The CDR3 DNA follows: TGTGCCAGCTCACCACGATCACAGGGGGCCGAACGCCTGAACACTGAAGCTTTCTTT. Residues: CASSPRSQGAERLNTEAFF. The entire variable domain, with the rest obtained from reference TRBV18 and TRBJ1-1, is as follows: NAGVMQNPRHLVRRRGQEARLRCSPMKGHSHVYWYRQLPEEGLKFMVYLQKENIIDESGMPKERFSAEFPKEGPSILRIQQVVRGDSAAYFCASSPRSQGAERLNTEAFFGQGTRLTVV.

The chain uses TRBV12-3 or TRBV12-4 and TRBJ2-2, with a possible D match to TRBD2 (6 bases). The CDR3 spans 12 residues. V gave up 5 bases and J gave up 9 bases, with 10 bases separating them. The CDR3: CASSPRDWELFF. The CDR3 nucleotides are TGTGCCAGCAGTCCACGGGACTGGGAGCTGTTTTTT.